The 5 T cell receptor beta chains below all came from one sample that was sequenced in a study of cytomegalovirus exposure and HLA in healthy donors. The PCR ran on 60 Vbeta and 13 Jbeta primers. TCRdb keeps only in-frame clones here, not all; method: immunoSEQ multiplex PCR. The sample holds about 200,000 clones, about 81% seen once. Input material: PBMCs. Receptor source: a woman between 50 and 59 years old in good health and CMV-seropositive.

The rearrangement links TRBV7-8 to TRBJ1-1, with a tentative D call TRBD1 (5 bases). Germline assignment: CDR1 SGHVS and CDR2 FQNEAQ. CDR3 size: 17 residues. Trimming stripped 2 bases from V and 7 bases from J, with 23 bases between. DNA of the CDR3: TGTGCCAGCAGCTTATTGGGGGGAAGGGTTGGGGAGGGTGAAGCTTTCTTT. Its translation is CASSLLGGRVGEGEAFF. The variable domain in full, completed from reference TRBV7-8 and TRBJ1-1, reads GAGVSQSPRYKVAKRGQDVALRCDPISGHVSLFWYQQALGQGPEFLTYFQNEAQLDKSGLPSDRFFAERPEGSVSTLKIQRTQQEDSAVYLCASSLLGGRVGEGEAFFGQGTRLTVV.

The chain carries TRBV5-1 and TRBJ1-2; 8 bases agree with TRBD1. V was clipped by 8 bases and J by 0 bases; unmatched bases: 12. Per germline, CDR1 SGHRS and CDR2 YFSETQ. The CDR3 sequence is 16 residues long. CDR3 in amino acids: CASHLAGTGANYGYTF. The DNA of the CDR3 is TGCGCCAGTCACCTTGCCGGGACAGGCGCTAACTATGGCTACACCTTC. The full variable domain, completed using reference TRBV5-1 and TRBJ1-2, is KAGVTQTPRYLIKTRGQQVTLSCSPISGHRSVSWYQQTPGQGLQFLFEYFSETQRNKGNFPGRFSGRQFSNSRSEMNVSTLELGDSALYLCASHLAGTGANYGYTFGSGTRLTVV.

V is TRBV25-1 and J is TRBJ2-3; D is unresolved. V gave up 5 bases and J gave up 3 bases, with 3 bases separating them. This CDR3 spans 11 amino acids. From germline, CDR1 is MGHDK and CDR2 SYGVNS. CDR3 sequence: CASSLTDTQYF. The CDR3 nucleotides are TGTGCCAGCAGTTTAACAGATACGCAGTATTTT.

The chain couples TRBV5-8 to TRBJ2-6, with TRBD1 matching over 7 bases. The CDR3 sequence is 14 residues long. Losses at the gene ends were 7 bases for V and 4 bases for J; bases not matched to a gene: 5. From germline, CDR1 is SGHTS and CDR2 YDEGEE. CDR3 loop: CASATGAGANVLTF. Here the CDR3 DNA reads TGTGCCAGCGCAACAGGGGCCGGGGCCAACGTCCTGACTTTC.

V usage is TRBV5-1 and J usage is TRBJ2-5, with 10 bases fitting TRBD2. There are 15 residues in the CDR3. CDR1 and CDR2 (germline): SGHRS, YFSETQ. V lost 1 base to trimming and J lost 4 bases; unmatched junction nucleotides: 4. CDR3 sequence (DNA): TGCGCCAGCAGCTTGAGCGGGGGGGCCCCAGAGACCCAGTACTTC. Residues: CASSLSGGAPETQYF.